These 22 T cell receptor beta chains came from one sample sequenced in a study of T-cell memory formation after mild COVID-19 (TCRdb year 2021). The method behind the library was 5' RACE. The sample was run on an Illumina NovaSeq 6000. Using fastp at Q25 and MiXCR, TCRdb reprocessed the public reads and kept productive beta chains. Rows with a matching CDR3 protein are joined into one entry that keeps the most common DNA and genes. The sample table records 350,000 to 500,000 distinct CDR3 sequences; roughly 18% of these occur just once. The ten largest clones capture roughly 21% of the sample. The source material was PBMCs or a T cell subset sorted from them (not recorded which). Receptors were obtained from a man aged 18 to 35 who had mild COVID-19 (a few samples of this study predate the infection). The sample titles of this study are shuffled in the database, so cell type and time point are left out; the donor was told from shared clones.

This clonotype was found a few times. The chain uses TRBV7-8 and TRBJ2-1; perhaps TRBD1 as D (6 bases). V gave up 3 bases and J gave up 8 bases, with 11 bases separating them. The germline CDR1 and CDR2 sequences are SGHVS and FQNEAQ. This CDR3 contains 13 residues. This CDR3 reads CASSFHRVYEQFF. CDR3 sequence (DNA): TGTGCCAGCAGCTTTCACAGGGTATATGAGCAGTTCTTC.

This clonotype was counted a few times. The chain recombines TRBV6-6 with TRBJ2-3; D is possibly TRBD1 (6 bases). This CDR3 comprises 14 residues. The V gene lost 0 bases and the J gene lost 4 bases, with 8 bases spanning the gap. CDR1 and CDR2 (germline): MNHNY, SVGAGI (reference sequence). The CDR3 DNA sequence: TGTGCCAGCAGTTACTCGGGGGCCTCAGATACGCAGTATTTT. Protein sequence: CASSYSGASDTQYF.

This clonotype occurred a few times. This chain joins TRBV6-4 and TRBJ2-3; D may be TRBD2 (5 bases). The length of the CDR3 is 13 residues. Deletions cut 4 bases from V and 6 bases from J, with 11 bases between. Germline CDR1 reads MRHNA; CDR2 reads SNTAGT. The CDR3 reads CASSGQRGDTQYF. DNA for the CDR3: TGTGCCAGCAGTGGACAACGAGGGGATACGCAGTATTTT.

This clonotype was picked up many times. V gene TRBV7-9 combines with J gene TRBJ1-1; D may be TRBD1 (5 bases). With 3 bases removed from V and 0 bases from J, the gap between germline ends came to 11 bases. Germline assignment: CDR1 SEHNR and CDR2 FQNEAQ (reference sequence). The CDR3 has 15 residues. The CDR3 spells CASSFEGFMNTEAFF. CDR3 DNA sequence: TGTGCCAGCAGCTTCGAGGGGTTCATGAACACTGAAGCTTTCTTT.

This clonotype was seen a handful of times. The V gene is TRBV6-2 or TRBV6-3, the J gene TRBJ1-1, with D possibly matching TRBD1 (5 bases). The germline V and J ends were trimmed by 5 bases and 7 bases, with 8 bases remaining between them. CDR1 and CDR2 (germline): MNHEY, SVGEGT. This CDR3 spans 11 amino acids. CDR3 bases: TGTGCCAGCAGTACGACAGTTGAAGCTTTCTTT. This codes for CASSTTVEAFF.

This clonotype was seen many times. The gene calls are TRBV5-1 and TRBJ2-7; 8 bases match TRBD2. Per the germline V gene, CDR1 is SGHRS and CDR2 is YFSETQ. CDR3 length: 15 amino acids. After removal of 0 bases from V and 2 bases from J, the junction contained 4 bases not matched to a gene. CDR3 nucleotides: TGCGCCAGCAGCTTGGCCGCGGGGGGAACCTACGAGCAGTACTTC. Amino acids: CASSLAAGGTYEQYF. Combining the CDR3 with reference TRBV5-1 and TRBJ2-7 gives the whole variable domain KAGVTQTPRYLIKTRGQQVTLSCSPISGHRSVSWYQQTPGQGLQFLFEYFSETQRNKGNFPGRFSGRQFSNSRSEMNVSTLELGDSALYLCASSLAAGGTYEQYFGPGTRLTVT.

J is TRBJ1-5 and V is TRBV7-2, with D unclear. The V gene lost 3 bases and the J gene lost 3 bases, with 6 bases spanning the gap. Germline CDR1 and CDR2: SGHTA and FQGNSA. The CDR3 runs to 13 residues. Written as DNA, the CDR3 is TGTGCCAGCAGCTTTGTGATCAATCAGCCCCAGCATTTT. It yields the protein CASSFVINQPQHF.

A few counts support this clonotype. The genes are TRBV5-1 and TRBJ1-4, with D perhaps TRBD1 (6 bases). V lost 3 bases to trimming and J lost 3 bases, with 9 bases between them. Germline CDR1 SGHRS, CDR2 YFSETQ. This CDR3 region has 14 residues. CDR3 DNA sequence: TGCGCCAGCAGCTACGGACAGCCTAATGAAAAACTGTTTTTT. It codes for CASSYGQPNEKLFF. Full variable domain (rest looked up from reference TRBV5-1 and TRBJ1-4): KAGVTQTPRYLIKTRGQQVTLSCSPISGHRSVSWYQQTPGQGLQFLFEYFSETQRNKGNFPGRFSGRQFSNSRSEMNVSTLELGDSALYLCASSYGQPNEKLFFGSGTQLSVL.

V and J are TRBV5-1 and TRBJ1-2, with no clear D. CDR1 is SGHRS and CDR2 is YFSETQ in the germline V gene. CDR3 length: 13 residues. V lost 1 base to trimming and J lost 7 bases, with 11 bases between them. The CDR3 loop reads CASSLSPETGYTF. The CDR3 region has the DNA TGCGCCAGCAGCTTGTCTCCGGAAACTGGCTACACCTTC. Complete variable domain (other parts from reference TRBV5-1 and TRBJ1-2): KAGVTQTPRYLIKTRGQQVTLSCSPISGHRSVSWYQQTPGQGLQFLFEYFSETQRNKGNFPGRFSGRQFSNSRSEMNVSTLELGDSALYLCASSLSPETGYTFGSGTRLTVV.

This clonotype was detected only a few times. J is TRBJ1-5 and V is TRBV10-3; D gene ambiguous. The CDR3 has 12 residues. Germline CDR1 is ENHRY and CDR2 is SYGVKD. Trimming stripped 5 bases from V and 3 bases from J, with 5 bases between. CDR3 in DNA: TGTGCCATCAGTCCGAACAATCAGCCCCAGCATTTT. It codes for CAISPNNQPQHF.

CDR3 region: CASSLPDNNEQFF. CDR3 coding DNA: TGCGCCAGCAGCTTGCCGGACAACAATGAGCAGTTCTTC. The gene calls are TRBV5-1 and TRBJ2-1; possible D gene TRBD1, 5 bases. CDR1 and CDR2 (germline): SGHRS, YFSETQ. This CDR3 has 13 residues. V was trimmed by 1 base and J by 5 bases, leaving 7 bases between them.

This chain uses TRBV10-1 with TRBJ2-7; 7 bases line up with TRBD1. The CDR3 is made up of 12 amino acids. Unmatched junction bases numbered 2, after V lost 6 bases and J lost 3 bases. The germline gives CDR1 WNHNN, CDR2 SYGVQD (reference sequence). Here the CDR3 DNA reads TGCGCCAGCAGACAGGGGTACTACGAGCAGTACTTC. Its translation is CASRQGYYEQYF.

V usage is TRBV5-1 and J usage is TRBJ1-1, with 7 bases lining up with TRBD1. Looked up from germline, CDR1 is SGHRS and CDR2 is YFSETQ. The CDR3 runs 15 residues. V lost 4 bases and J lost 3; bases outside the gene matches: 9. CDR3 in amino acids: CASSPGDSRYTEAFF. The DNA of the CDR3 is TGCGCCAGCAGCCCCGGGGACAGCAGATACACTGAAGCTTTCTTT. Combining the CDR3 with reference TRBV5-1 and TRBJ1-1 gives the whole variable domain KAGVTQTPRYLIKTRGQQVTLSCSPISGHRSVSWYQQTPGQGLQFLFEYFSETQRNKGNFPGRFSGRQFSNSRSEMNVSTLELGDSALYLCASSPGDSRYTEAFFGQGTRLTVV.

V and J are TRBV14 and TRBJ2-1, with 10 bases matching TRBD1. Trimming at V came to 3 bases and at J to 3 bases, leaving 11 bases not matched to a gene. Germline V gives CDR1 SGHDN, CDR2 FVKESK. The CDR3 extends over 18 amino acids. The CDR3 coding sequence is TGTGCCAGCAGCCACCCAGGGGGGTGGGACAGGGGCTACAATGAGCAGTTCTTC. Translated: CASSHPGGWDRGYNEQFF.

This sequence joins TRBV5-3 and TRBJ2-1, with TRBD1 identical over 7 bases. Being an ORF, TRBV5-3 has a function that is uncertain. V trimming: 4 bases; J trimming: 4 bases; junction bases outside the gene matches: 8. This CDR3 is 15 amino acids long. The CDR3, as DNA: TGTGCCAGAAGCCGAAAGGGGGCCCGATACAATGAGCAGTTCTTC. Its translation is CARSRKGARYNEQFF.

The chain uses TRBV6-4 and TRBJ2-6; D is undetermined. Per germline, CDR1 MRHNA and CDR2 SNTAGT. V lost 3 bases to trimming and J lost 4 bases, with 4 bases between them. The length of the CDR3 is 13 residues. The CDR3 DNA reads TGTGCCAGCAGTGAATTCGGGGCCAACGTCCTGACTTTC. As protein: CASSEFGANVLTF.

This chain links TRBV7-2 with TRBJ1-2; possibly TRBD1 for D (5 bases). V was pared by 3 bases and J by 7 bases, with 15 bases between. The CDR3 runs to 14 residues. Germline assignment: CDR1 SGHTA and CDR2 FQGNSA. The DNA of the CDR3 is TGTGCCAGCAGCTTTGGGGGGGTAAAGGTTGGCTACACCTTC. It translates to CASSFGGVKVGYTF. Combining the CDR3 with reference TRBV7-2 and TRBJ1-2 gives the whole variable domain GAGVSQSPSNKVTEKGKDVELRCDPISGHTALYWYRQSLGQGLEFLIYFQGNSAPDKSGLPSDRFSAERTGGSVSTLTIQRTQQEDSAVYLCASSFGGVKVGYTFGSGTRLTVV.

V usage is TRBV4-1 and J usage is TRBJ1-4, with 9 bases matching TRBD1. CDR1 is MGHRA, CDR2 YSYEKL, per germline. The CDR3 totals 16 residues. The J segment lost 8 bases and the V segment lost 2 bases, leaving 9 bases of the junction unmatched. The CDR3 sequence is CASSQPTGGAREKLFF. The CDR3 DNA reads as TGCGCCAGCAGCCAACCTACAGGGGGCGCGAGAGAAAAACTGTTTTTT.

The chain couples TRBV29-1 to TRBJ2-5, with D uncertain. Looked up from germline, CDR1 is SQVTM and CDR2 is ANQGSEA. Trimming took off 0 bases at V and 2 bases at J, with 10 bases between the two ends. The CDR3 has 14 residues. CDR3 in amino acids: CSVEDFTEQETQYF. The CDR3 region has the DNA TGCAGCGTTGAAGATTTCACAGAACAAGAGACCCAGTACTTC.

The chain is built from TRBV18 and TRBJ2-5, with D perhaps matching TRBD1 or TRBD2 (5 bases each). The germline CDR1 and CDR2 sequences are KGHSH and LQKENI. V was trimmed by 5 bases and J by 5 bases, leaving 12 bases between them. The CDR3 contains 13 residues. The CDR3 is CASSFTEGETQYF. The DNA of the CDR3 is TGTGCCAGCTCATTTACCGAGGGGGAGACCCAGTACTTC.

This clonotype has a handful of counts. The rearrangement links TRBV20-1 to TRBJ1-4, with D possibly TRBD1 on 5 matching bases. The CDR3 is 13 residues long. The V gene lost 0 bases and the J gene lost 8 bases, with 10 bases spanning the gap. The germline V gene has CDR1 DFQATT and CDR2 SNEGSKA (reference sequence). The CDR3, as DNA: TGCAGTGCTAGAGAGCCGGGGGAGGAAAAACTGTTTTTT. This translates into CSAREPGEEKLFF.

This clonotype was observed many times. The chain joins TRBV6-4 to TRBJ2-2; D remains ambiguous. This CDR3 has 13 amino acids. Trimming took off 3 bases at V and 0 bases at J, with 2 bases between the two ends. Germline V gene data show CDR1 as MRHNA and CDR2 as SNTAGT. CDR3 sequence (DNA): TGTGCCAGCAGTGAGGCGAACACCGGGGAGCTGTTTTTT. It specifies CASSEANTGELFF.